Following are 5 T cell receptor beta chains from one sample sequenced in a study of Graves' ophthalmopathy and Graves' hyperthyroidism. Researchers took RNA transcripts and amplified TCR beta CDR3 regions from them. Scientists carried out first-round RT-PCR using HTBI primers and then a second-round multiplex PCR. A single record per CDR3 protein comes from TCRdb applying MiXCR to the multiplex PCR reads. The sample includes around 660,000 distinct CDR3 sequences, roughly 39% of them seen just once. Sequenced input: peripheral blood. These receptors all stem from an adult man with Graves' ophthalmopathy.

This clonotype was observed many times. V gene TRBV10-3 combines with J gene TRBJ1-5; possibly TRBD1 for D (5 bases). The CDR3 has 15 amino acids. CDR1 ENHRY and CDR2 SYGVKD come from the germline V gene. V lost 1 base to trimming and J lost 3 bases, with 10 bases between them. The DNA of the CDR3 is TGTGCCATCAGTGAGTTGGGGACCGACAATCAGCCCCAGCATTTT. Its translation is CAISELGTDNQPQHF.

Many counts were recorded for this clonotype. The chain joins TRBV25-1 to TRBJ1-1, with TRBD1 as a possible D gene (6 bases). Germline loops: CDR1 MGHDK, CDR2 SYGVNS. The CDR3 is 14 residues long. V was trimmed by 6 bases and J by 4 bases, leaving 15 bases between them. CDR3 DNA sequence: TGTGCCAGCAGAGCTGACAGGAGGGGCACTGAAGCTTTCTTT. This gives the protein CASRADRRGTEAFF.

This clonotype was seen repeatedly, ten times or more. The chain joins TRBV12-3 or TRBV12-4 to TRBJ1-1; D remains ambiguous. The CDR3 sequence is 13 residues long. The ends were cut back, 5 bases at V and 6 bases at J, with 13 bases in the middle. The CDR3 nucleotides read TGTGCCAGCAGTCCCCACCTCCAGGCTGAAGCTTTCTTT. Amino acid sequence: CASSPHLQAEAFF.

This clonotype was detected only a few times. The gene calls are TRBV30 and TRBJ2-2, with 9 bases that match TRBD2. V was pared by 5 bases and J by 6 bases, with 7 bases of the junction left unmatched. Germline V gene sequence: CDR1 GTSNPN, CDR2 SVGIG (reference sequence). The CDR3 consists of 14 residues. Here the CDR3 reads CAWVPGLAAGELFF. The CDR3 region has the DNA TGTGCCTGGGTACCGGGACTAGCAGCCGGGGAGCTGTTTTTT.

Many counts were recorded for this clonotype. The J gene is TRBJ2-7, the V gene TRBV29-1; 7 nucleotides match TRBD1. The CDR3 is made up of 14 amino acids. V lost 6 bases to trimming and J lost 0 bases; unmatched junction nucleotides: 8. The germline CDR1 and CDR2 sequences are SQVTM and ANQGSEA. The chain's CDR3 is CSVDKGQSSYEQYF. For the CDR3, the DNA is TGCAGCGTGGACAAGGGACAGTCCTCCTACGAGCAGTACTTC.